Only a few counts were recorded for the clone carrying this T cell receptor beta chain. Its antigen is as yet unknown. It was through 5'RACE template switching that TCR cDNA was made, with a universal primer site and UMIs added. MiXCR, applied by TCRdb to the 5' RACE reads, yields one record per CDR3 protein. The sample has approximately 550,000 distinct CDR3 sequences; about 13% are singletons. CDR1 DFQATT and CDR2 SNEGSKA come from the germline V gene (reference sequence). The CDR3 sequence is 15 residues long. The V and J ends lost 1 base and 3 bases respectively, with 16 bases between them. This entry comes from a study of T cells after yellow fever vaccination. General study points: A small share of clonotypes appeared in both CD4 and CD8 compartments. Among primary-vaccination clones, most reappeared after the booster, at just under 98% for CD4 and about 90% for CD8.

The chain has TRBV20-1 and TRBJ2-7; D is tentatively TRBD1 or TRBD2 (6 bases each). The source was PBMCs, collected on the day of the yellow fever booster vaccination. The sequence came from a man aged 25-40 years who received the YFV17D yellow fever vaccine. As DNA, the CDR3 is TGCAGTGCTAGAGTTCTTGTAGGGGGAGGCTACGAGCAGTACTTC. Amino acids: CSARVLVGGGYEQYF.